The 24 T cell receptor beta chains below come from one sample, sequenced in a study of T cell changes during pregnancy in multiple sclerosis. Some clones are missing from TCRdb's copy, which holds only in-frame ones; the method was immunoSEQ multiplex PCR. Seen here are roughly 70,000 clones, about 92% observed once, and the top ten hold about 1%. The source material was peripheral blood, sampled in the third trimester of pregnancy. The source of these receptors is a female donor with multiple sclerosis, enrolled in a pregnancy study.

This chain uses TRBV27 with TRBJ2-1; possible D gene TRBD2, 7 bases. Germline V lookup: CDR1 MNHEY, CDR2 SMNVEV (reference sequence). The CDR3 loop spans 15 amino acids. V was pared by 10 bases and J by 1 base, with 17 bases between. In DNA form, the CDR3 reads TGTGCCACCTTAAGGGGGGGGTTTTCCTACAATGAGCAGTTCTTC. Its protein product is CATLRGGFSYNEQFF.

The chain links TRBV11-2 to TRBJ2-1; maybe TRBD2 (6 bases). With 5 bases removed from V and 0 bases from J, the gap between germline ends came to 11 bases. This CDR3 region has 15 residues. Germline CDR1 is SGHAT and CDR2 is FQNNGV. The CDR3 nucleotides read TGTGCCAGCAGCCCGGGACTTTACTCCTACAATGAGCAGTTCTTC. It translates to CASSPGLYSYNEQFF. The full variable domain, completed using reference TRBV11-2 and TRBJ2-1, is EAGVAQSPRYKIIEKRQSVAFWCNPISGHATLYWYQQILGQGPKLLIQFQNNGVVDDSQLPKDRFSAERLKGVDSTLKIQPAKLEDSAVYLCASSPGLYSYNEQFFGPGTRLTVL.

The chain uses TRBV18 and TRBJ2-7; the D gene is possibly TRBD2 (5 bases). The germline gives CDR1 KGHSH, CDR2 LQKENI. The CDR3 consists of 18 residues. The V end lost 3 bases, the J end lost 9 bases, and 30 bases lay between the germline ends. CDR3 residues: CASSPARSGMMGPQGQYF. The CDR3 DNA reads TGTGCCAGCTCACCTGCTCGGTCGGGGATGATGGGTCCCCAAGGGCAGTACTTC.

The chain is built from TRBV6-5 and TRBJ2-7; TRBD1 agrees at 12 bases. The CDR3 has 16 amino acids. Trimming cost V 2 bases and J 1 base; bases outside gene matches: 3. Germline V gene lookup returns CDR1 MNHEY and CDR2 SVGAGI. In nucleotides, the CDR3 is TGTGCCAGCAGTTACGGGGGACAGGGGGCTTCCTACGAGCAGTACTTC. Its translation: CASSYGGQGASYEQYF.

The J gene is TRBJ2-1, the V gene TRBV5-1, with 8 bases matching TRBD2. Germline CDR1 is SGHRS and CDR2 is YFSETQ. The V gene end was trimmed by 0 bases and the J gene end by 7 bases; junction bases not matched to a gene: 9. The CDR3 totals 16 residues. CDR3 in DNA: TGCGCCAGCAGCTTGGGAGGTAGCGGGGCGGGGAATGAGCAGTTCTTC. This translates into CASSLGGSGAGNEQFF.

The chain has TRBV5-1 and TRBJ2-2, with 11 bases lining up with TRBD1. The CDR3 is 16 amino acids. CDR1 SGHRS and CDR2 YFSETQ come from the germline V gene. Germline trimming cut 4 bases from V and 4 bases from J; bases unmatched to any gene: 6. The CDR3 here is CASSPRTGGSTGELFF. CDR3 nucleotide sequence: TGCGCCAGCAGCCCCAGGACAGGGGGCTCCACCGGGGAGCTGTTTTTT.

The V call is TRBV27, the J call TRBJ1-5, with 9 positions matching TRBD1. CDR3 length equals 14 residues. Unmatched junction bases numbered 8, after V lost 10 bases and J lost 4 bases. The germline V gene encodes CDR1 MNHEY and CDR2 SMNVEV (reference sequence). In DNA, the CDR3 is TGTGCCACACATGGGACAGGGTTAAATCAGCCCCAGCATTTT. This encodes CATHGTGLNQPQHF.

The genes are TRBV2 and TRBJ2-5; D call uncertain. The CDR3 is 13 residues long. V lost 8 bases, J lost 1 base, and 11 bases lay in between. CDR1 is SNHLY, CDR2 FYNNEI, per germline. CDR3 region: CASYRNSQETQYF. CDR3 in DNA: TGTGCCAGCTACCGGAACAGCCAAGAGACCCAGTACTTC.

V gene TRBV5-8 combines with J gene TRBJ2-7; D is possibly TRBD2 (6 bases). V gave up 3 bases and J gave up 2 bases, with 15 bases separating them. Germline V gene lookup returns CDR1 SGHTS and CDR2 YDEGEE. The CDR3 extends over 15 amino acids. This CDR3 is CASSSLRRGAYEQYF. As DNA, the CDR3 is TGTGCCAGCAGCTCCCTGCGGCGGGGTGCCTACGAGCAGTACTTC.

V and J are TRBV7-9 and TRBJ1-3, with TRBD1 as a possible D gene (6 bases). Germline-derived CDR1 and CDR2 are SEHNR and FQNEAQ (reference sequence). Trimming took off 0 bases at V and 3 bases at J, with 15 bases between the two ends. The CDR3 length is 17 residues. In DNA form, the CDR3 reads TGTGCCAGCAGCTTAGCTCGCGGGGGCGCCTTTGGAAACACCATATATTTT. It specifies CASSLARGGAFGNTIYF.

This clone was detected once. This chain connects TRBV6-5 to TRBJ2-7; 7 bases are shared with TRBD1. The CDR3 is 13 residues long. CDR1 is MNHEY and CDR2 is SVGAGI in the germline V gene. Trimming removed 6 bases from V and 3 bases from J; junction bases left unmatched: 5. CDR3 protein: CASSQTGVYEQYF. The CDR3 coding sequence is TGTGCCAGCAGCCAAACAGGGGTCTACGAGCAGTACTTC.

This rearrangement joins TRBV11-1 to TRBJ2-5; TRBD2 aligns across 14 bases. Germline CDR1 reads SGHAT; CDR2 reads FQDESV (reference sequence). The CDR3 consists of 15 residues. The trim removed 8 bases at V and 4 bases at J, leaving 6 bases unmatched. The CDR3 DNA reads TGTGCCAGCGGGGGACTAGCGGGAGCCGGAGAGACCCAGTACTTC. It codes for CASGGLAGAGETQYF. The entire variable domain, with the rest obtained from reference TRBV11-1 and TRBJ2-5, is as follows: EAEVAQSPRYKITEKSQAVAFWCDPISGHATLYWYRQILGQGPELLVQFQDESVVDDSQLPKDRFSAERLKGVDSTLKIQPAELGDSAMYLCASGGLAGAGETQYFGPGTRLLVL.

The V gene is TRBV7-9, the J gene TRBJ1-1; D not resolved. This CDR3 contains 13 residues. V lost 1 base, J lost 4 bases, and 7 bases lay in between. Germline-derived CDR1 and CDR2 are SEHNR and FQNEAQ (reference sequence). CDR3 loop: CASSLGEGTEAFF. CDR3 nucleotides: TGTGCCAGCAGCTTAGGGGAGGGCACTGAAGCTTTCTTT.

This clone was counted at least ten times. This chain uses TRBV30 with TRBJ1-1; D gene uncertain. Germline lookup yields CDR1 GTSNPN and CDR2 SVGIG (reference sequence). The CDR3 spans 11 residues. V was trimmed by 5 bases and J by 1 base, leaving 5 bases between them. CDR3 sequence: CAWLENTEAFF. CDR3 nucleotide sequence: TGTGCCTGGTTAGAGAACACTGAAGCTTTCTTT.

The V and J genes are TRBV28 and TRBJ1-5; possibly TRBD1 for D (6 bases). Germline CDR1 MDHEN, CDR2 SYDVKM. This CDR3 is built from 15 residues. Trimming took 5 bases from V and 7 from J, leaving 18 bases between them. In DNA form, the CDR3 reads TGTGCCAGCAGTCCGCAGGGACAAGGAGACCAGCCCCAGCATTTT. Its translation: CASSPQGQGDQPQHF.

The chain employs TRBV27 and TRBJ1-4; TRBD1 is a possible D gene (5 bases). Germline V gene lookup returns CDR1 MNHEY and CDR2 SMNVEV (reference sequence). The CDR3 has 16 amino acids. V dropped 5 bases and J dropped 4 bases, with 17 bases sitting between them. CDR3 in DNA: TGTGCCAGCAGTCCCTCCGGCAGGGCCGGTAATGAAAAACTGTTTTTT. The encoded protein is CASSPSGRAGNEKLFF.

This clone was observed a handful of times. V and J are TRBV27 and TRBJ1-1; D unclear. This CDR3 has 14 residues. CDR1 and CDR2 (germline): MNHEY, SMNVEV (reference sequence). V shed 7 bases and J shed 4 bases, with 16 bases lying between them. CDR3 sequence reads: CASTPRPEGTEAFF. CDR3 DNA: TGTGCCAGCACCCCCAGACCGGAGGGCACTGAAGCTTTCTTT.

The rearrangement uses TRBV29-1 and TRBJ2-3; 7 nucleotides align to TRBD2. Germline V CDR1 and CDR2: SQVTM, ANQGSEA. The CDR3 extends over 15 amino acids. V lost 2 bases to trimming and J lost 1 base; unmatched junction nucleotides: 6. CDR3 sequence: CSVERRLAGTDTQYF. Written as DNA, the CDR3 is TGCAGCGTTGAACGCCGGCTAGCGGGCACAGATACGCAGTATTTT.

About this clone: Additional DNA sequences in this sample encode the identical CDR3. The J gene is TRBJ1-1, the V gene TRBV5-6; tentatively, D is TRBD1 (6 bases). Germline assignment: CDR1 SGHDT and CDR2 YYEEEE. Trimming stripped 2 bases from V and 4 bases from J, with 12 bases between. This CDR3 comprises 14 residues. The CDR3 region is CASSLSRGSTEAFF. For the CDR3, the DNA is TGTGCCAGCAGCTTATCAAGGGGGAGCACTGAAGCTTTCTTT.

As DNA, the CDR3 is TGTGCCAGCAGCCCCGAGGCGGGGACCCTCTACGAGCAGTACTTC. It specifies CASSPEAGTLYEQYF. The chain has TRBV9 and TRBJ2-7, with D possibly being TRBD2 (6 bases). From germline, CDR1 is SGDLS and CDR2 YYNGEE. This CDR3 is built from 15 residues. The germline V and J ends were trimmed by 4 bases and 3 bases, with 17 bases remaining between them.

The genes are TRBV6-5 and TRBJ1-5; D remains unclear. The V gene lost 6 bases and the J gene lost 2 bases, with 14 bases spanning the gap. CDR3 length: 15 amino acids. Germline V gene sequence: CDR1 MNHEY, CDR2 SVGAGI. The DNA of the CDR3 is TGTGCCAGCAGCCCAGTCAAGATTGGCAATCAGCCCCAGCATTTT. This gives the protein CASSPVKIGNQPQHF.

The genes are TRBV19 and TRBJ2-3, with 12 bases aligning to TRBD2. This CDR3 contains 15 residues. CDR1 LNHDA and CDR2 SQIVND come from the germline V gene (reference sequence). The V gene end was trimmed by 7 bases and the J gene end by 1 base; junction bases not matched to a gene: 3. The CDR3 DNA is TGTGCCAGTACTAGCGGGAGGGGGGGCACAGATACGCAGTATTTT. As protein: CASTSGRGGTDTQYF.

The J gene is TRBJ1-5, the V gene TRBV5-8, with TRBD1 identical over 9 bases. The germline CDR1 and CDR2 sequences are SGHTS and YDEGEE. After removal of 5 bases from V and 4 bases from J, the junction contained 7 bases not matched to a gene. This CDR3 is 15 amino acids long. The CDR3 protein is CASSPNDRGNQPQHF. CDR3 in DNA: TGTGCCAGCAGTCCGAATGACAGGGGGAATCAGCCCCAGCATTTT.

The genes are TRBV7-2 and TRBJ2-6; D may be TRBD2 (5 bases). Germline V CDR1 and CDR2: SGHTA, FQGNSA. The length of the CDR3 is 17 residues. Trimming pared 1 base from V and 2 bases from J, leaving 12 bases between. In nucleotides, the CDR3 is TGTGCCAGCAGCTTAGTATCCGGGATGGCTGGGGCCAACGTCCTGACTTTC. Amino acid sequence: CASSLVSGMAGANVLTF. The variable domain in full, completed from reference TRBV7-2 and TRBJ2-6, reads GAGVSQSPSNKVTEKGKDVELRCDPISGHTALYWYRQSLGQGLEFLIYFQGNSAPDKSGLPSDRFSAERTGGSVSTLTIQRTQQEDSAVYLCASSLVSGMAGANVLTFGAGSRLTVL.